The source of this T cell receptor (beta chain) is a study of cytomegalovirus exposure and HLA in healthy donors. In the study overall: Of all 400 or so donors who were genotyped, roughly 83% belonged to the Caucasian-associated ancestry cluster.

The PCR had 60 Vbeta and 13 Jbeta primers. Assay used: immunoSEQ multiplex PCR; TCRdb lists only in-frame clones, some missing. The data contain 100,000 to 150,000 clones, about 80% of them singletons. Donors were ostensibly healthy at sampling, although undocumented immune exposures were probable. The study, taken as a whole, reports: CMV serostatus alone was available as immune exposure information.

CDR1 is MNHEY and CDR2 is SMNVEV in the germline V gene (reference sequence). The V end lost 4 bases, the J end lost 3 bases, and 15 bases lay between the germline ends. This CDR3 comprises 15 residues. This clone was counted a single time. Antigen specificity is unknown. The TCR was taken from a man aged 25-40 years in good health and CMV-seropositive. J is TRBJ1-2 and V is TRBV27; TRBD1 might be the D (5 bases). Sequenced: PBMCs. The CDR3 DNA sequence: TGTGCCAGCAGTTACACCGGGGGACCTTACTATGGCTACACCTTC. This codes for CASSYTGGPYYGYTF.